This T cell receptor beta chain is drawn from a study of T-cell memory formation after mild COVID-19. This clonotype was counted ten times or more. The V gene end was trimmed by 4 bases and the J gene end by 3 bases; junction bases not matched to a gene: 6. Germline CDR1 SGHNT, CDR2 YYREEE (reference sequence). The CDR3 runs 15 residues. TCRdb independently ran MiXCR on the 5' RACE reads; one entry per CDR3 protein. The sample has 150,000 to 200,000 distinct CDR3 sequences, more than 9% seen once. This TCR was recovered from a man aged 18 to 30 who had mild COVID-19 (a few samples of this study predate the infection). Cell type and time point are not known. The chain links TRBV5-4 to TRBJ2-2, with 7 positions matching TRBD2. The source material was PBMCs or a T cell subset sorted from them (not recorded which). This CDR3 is CASSRGGVDTGELFF. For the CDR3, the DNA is TGTGCCAGCAGCCGGGGAGGGGTCGACACCGGGGAGCTGTTTTTT.